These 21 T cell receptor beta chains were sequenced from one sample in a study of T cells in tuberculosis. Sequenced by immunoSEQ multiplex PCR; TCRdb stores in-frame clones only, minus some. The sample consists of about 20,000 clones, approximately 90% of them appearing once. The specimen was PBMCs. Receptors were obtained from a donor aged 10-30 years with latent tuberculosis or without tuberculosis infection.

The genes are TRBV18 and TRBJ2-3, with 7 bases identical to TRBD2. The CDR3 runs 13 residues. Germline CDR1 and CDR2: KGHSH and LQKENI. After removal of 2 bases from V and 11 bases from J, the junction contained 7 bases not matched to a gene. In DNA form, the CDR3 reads TGTGCCAGCTCACCAATAGCGGGCGCGGGGCAGTATTTT. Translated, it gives CASSPIAGAGQYF.

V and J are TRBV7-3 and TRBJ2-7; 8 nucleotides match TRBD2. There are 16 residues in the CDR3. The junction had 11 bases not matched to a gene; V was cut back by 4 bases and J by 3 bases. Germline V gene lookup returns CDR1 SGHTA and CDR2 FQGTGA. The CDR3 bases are TGTGCCAGCAGCTCAGATCACAGCGGGGGTATCTACGAGCAGTACTTC. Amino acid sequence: CASSSDHSGGIYEQYF. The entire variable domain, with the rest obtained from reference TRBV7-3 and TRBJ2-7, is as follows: GAGVSQTPSNKVTEKGKYVELRCDPISGHTALYWYRQSLGQGPEFLIYFQGTGAADDSGLPNDRFFAVRPEGSVSTLKIQRTERGDSAVYLCASSSDHSGGIYEQYFGPGTRLTVT.

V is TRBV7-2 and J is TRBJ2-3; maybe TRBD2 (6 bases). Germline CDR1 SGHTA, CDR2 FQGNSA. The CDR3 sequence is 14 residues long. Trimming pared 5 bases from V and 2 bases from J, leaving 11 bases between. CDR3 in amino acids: CASSPGLLTDTQYF. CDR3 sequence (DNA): TGTGCCAGCAGCCCGGGACTTCTCACAGATACGCAGTATTTT.

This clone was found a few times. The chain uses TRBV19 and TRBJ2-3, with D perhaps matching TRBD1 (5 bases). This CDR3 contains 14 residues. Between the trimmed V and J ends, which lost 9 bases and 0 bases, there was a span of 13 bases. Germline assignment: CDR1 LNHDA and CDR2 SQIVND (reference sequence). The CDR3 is CASRVGPSTDTQYF. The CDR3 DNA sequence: TGTGCCAGCAGGGTAGGGCCTAGCACAGATACGCAGTATTTT.

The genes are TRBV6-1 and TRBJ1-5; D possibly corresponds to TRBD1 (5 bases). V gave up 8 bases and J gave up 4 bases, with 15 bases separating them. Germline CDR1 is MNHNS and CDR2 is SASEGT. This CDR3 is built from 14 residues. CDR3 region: CASRVTAINQPQHF. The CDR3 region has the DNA TGTGCCAGCCGGGTGACAGCAATAAATCAGCCCCAGCATTTT.

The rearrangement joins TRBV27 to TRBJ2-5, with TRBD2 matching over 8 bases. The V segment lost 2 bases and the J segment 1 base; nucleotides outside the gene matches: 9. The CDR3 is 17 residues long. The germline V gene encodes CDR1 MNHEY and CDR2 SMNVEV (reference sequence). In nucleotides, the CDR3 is TGTGCCAGCAGTTTAGGTGTTGTAGCGGGGCCCCAAGAGACCCAGTACTTC. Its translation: CASSLGVVAGPQETQYF.

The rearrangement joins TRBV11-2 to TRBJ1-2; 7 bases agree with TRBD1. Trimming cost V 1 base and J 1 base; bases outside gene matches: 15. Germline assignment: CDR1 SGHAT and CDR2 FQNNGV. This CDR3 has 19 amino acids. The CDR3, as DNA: TGTGCCAGCAGCTTAGGGAGGGGGCTGAGGGGGTATGGTAACTATGGCTACACCTTC. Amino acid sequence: CASSLGRGLRGYGNYGYTF. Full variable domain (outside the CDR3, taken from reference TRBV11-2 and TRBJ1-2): EAGVAQSPRYKIIEKRQSVAFWCNPISGHATLYWYQQILGQGPKLLIQFQNNGVVDDSQLPKDRFSAERLKGVDSTLKIQPAKLEDSAVYLCASSLGRGLRGYGNYGYTFGSGTRLTVV.

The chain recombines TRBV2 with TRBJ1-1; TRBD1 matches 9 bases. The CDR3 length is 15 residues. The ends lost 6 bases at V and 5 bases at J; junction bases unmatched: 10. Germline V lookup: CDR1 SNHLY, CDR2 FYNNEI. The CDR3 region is CASRLNAGTGTEAFF. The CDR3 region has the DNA TGTGCCAGCAGGCTGAACGCCGGGACAGGGACTGAAGCTTTCTTT.

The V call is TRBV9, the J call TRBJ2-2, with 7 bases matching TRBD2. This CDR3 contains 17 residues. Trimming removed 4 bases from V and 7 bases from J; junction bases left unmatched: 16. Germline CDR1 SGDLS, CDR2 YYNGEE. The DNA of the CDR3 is TGTGCCAGCAGCCCCACCGCCTCGGGGGGACTCAACGGGGAGCTGTTTTTT. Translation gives CASSPTASGGLNGELFF.

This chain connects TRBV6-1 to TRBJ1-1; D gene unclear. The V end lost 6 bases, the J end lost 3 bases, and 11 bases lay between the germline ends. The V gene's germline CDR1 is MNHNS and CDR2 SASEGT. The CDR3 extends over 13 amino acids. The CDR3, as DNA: TGTGCCAGCAGCTTACTCGGGGACACTGAAGCTTTCTTT. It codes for CASSLLGDTEAFF.

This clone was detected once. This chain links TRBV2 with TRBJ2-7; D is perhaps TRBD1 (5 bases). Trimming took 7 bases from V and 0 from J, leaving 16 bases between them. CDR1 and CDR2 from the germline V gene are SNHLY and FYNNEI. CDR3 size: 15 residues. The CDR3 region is CASTRQSMSSYEQYF. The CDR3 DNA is TGTGCCAGCACCCGACAGTCTATGAGCTCCTACGAGCAGTACTTC. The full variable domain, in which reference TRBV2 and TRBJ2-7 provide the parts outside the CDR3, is EPEVTQTPSHQVTQMGQEVILRCVPISNHLYFYWYRQILGQKVEFLVSFYNNEISEKSEIFDDQFSVERPDGSNFTLKIRSTKLEDSAMYFCASTRQSMSSYEQYFGPGTRLTVT.

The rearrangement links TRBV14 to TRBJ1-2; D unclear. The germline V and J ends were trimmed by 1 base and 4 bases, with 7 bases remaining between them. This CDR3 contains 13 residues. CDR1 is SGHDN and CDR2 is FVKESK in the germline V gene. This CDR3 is CASSQGSSYGYTF. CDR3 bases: TGTGCCAGCAGCCAAGGGAGTAGCTATGGCTACACCTTC.

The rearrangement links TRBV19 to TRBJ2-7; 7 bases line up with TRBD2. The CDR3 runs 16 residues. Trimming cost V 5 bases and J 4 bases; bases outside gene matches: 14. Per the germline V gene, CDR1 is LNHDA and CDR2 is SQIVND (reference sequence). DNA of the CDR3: TGTGCCAGTAGTCCCCGGGGGAGGGACGGAATATACGAGCAGTACTTC. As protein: CASSPRGRDGIYEQYF.

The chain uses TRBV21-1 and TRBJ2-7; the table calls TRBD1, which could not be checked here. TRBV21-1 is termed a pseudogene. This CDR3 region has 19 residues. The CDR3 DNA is TGTGCCAGCAGCAACAGGGAGCCGGGACACGGTTTGAAAACCTACGAGCAGTACTTC. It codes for CASSNREPGHGLKTYEQYF.

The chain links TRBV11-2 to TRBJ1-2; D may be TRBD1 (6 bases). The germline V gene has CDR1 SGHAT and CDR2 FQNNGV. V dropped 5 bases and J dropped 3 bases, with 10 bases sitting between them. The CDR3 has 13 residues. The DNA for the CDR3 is TGTGCCAGCAGCCCGCGGACAGACTATGGCTACACCTTC. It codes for CASSPRTDYGYTF.

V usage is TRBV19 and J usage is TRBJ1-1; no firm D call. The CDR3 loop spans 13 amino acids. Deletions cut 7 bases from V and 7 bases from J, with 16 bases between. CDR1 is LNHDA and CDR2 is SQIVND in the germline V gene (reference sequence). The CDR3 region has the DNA TGTGCCAGTAAGAACAGTTACTTGGATGAAGCTTTCTTT. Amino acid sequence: CASKNSYLDEAFF. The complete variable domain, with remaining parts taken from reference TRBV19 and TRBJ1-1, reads DGGITQSPKYLFRKEGQNVTLSCEQNLNHDAMYWYRQDPGQGLRLIYYSQIVNDFQKGDIAEGYSVSREKKESFPLTVTSAQKNPTAFYLCASKNSYLDEAFFGQGTRLTVV.

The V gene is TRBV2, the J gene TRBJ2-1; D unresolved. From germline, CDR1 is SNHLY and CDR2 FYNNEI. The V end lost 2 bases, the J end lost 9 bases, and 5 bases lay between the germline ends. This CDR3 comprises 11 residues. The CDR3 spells CASSESIEQFF. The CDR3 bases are TGTGCCAGCAGTGAATCCATTGAGCAGTTCTTC.

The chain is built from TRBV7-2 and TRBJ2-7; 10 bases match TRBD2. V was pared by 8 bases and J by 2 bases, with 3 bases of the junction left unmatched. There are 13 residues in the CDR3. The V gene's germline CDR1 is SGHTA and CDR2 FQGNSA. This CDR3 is CASGLAVAYEQYF. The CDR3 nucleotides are TGTGCCAGCGGACTAGCGGTGGCCTACGAGCAGTACTTC.

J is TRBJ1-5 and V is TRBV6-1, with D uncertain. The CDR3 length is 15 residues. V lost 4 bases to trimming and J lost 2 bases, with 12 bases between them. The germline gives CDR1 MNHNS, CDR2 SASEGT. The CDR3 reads CASSAGLVGNQPQHF. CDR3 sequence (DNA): TGTGCCAGCAGTGCCGGACTGGTTGGCAATCAGCCCCAGCATTTT.

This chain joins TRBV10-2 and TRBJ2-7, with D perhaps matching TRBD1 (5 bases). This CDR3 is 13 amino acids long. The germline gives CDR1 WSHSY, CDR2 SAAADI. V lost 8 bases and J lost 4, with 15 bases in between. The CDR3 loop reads CASRHRGTYEQYF. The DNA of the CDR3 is TGCGCCAGCCGCCATAGGGGCACTTACGAGCAGTACTTC.

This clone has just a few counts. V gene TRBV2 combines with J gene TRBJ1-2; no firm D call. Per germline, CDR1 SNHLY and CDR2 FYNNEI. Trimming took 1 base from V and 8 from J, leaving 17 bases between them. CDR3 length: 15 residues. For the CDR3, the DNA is TGTGCCAGCAGTGAAGGAGTGAGGGCCCCAAGAGGCTACACCTTC. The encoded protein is CASSEGVRAPRGYTF.